Listed below are T cell receptor beta chains from one sample, sequenced in a study of OX40 agonist ivuxolimab in advanced cancers. Some clones are missing from TCRdb's copy, which holds only in-frame ones; the method was immunoSEQ multiplex PCR. The repertoire has about 58,000 clones, about four fifths of them found once; the top ten carry roughly 1.5%. Specimen: CD4+ or CD8+ T cells sorted from blood, collected in a trial of the OX40 agonist ivuxolimab. These receptors were obtained from an adult with an advanced solid tumor such as melanoma, head and neck, liver or kidney cancer. CDR3s include the opening cysteine and the closing phenylalanine or tryptophan. A D gene is named only where the DNA matches it firmly. Clone size is stated in some rows and not others, as once, few, many or a class when expanded.

TRBJ1-5	14	NA	NA	TRBV6-5	TGTGCCAGCAGTCCCGGGCCGAACAATCAGCCCCAGCATTTT	CASSPGPNNQPQHF
TRBJ2-2	14	NA	NA	TRBV2	TGTGCCAGCCGACCGGGACCGCGGGGCGGGGAGCTGTTTTTT	CASRPGPRGGELFF
TRBJ2-7	14	NA	NA	TRBV30	TGTGCATCCCGGCCGAGGACAGATACCTACGAGCAGTACTTC	CASRPRTDTYEQYF
TRBJ2-1	16	NA	TRBD2	TRBV7-6	TGTGCCAGCAGCTTCGGACTAGTTGGGTTCGGCAATGAGCAGTTCTTC	CASSFGLVGFGNEQFF
TRBJ1-2	15	NA	NA	TRBV9	TGTGCCAGCAGCGTAGAGACCGCGGGGCGGGATGGCTACACCTTC	CASSVETAGRDGYTF
TRBJ1-2	17	NA	TRBD1	TRBV19	TGTGCCAGTAGTATAGCGGACAGGGGGCGGGCCTACTATGGCTACACCTTC	CASSIADRGRAYYGYTF
TRBJ2-4	15	NA	TRBD2	TRBV2	TGTGCCAGCAGTGCTAGCGGTCTAGCCAAAAACATTCAGTACTTC	CASSASGLAKNIQYF
TRBJ2-1	15	NA	NA	TRBV5-1	TGCGCCAGCAGCTTGGGCGCAACCCTCTACAATGAGCAGTTCTTC	CASSLGATLYNEQFF
TRBJ1-2	16	few	TRBD1	TRBV6-5	TGTGCCAGCAGTTACTCACGACAGGGGGCTAACTATGGCTACACCTTC	CASSYSRQGANYGYTF
TRBJ2-5	12	NA	TRBD2	TRBV6-5	TGTGCCAGCAGTACGGGGGGAGAGACCCAGTACTTC	CASSTGGETQYF
TRBJ1-2	15	once	TRBD1	TRBV11-2	TGTGCCAGCAGCTTAGATCGGACAGGGTTTGGTGGCTACACCTTC	CASSLDRTGFGGYTF
TRBJ1-1	14	NA	NA	TRBV2	TGTGCCAGCAGTGTCAGGACCTCGAACACTGAAGCTTTCTTT	CASSVRTSNTEAFF
TRBJ1-1	11	NA	NA	TRBV20-1	TGCAGTGCTAGAGTGAACCTTGAAGCTTTCTTT	CSARVNLEAFF
TRBJ1-3	17	NA	TRBD1	TRBV19	TGTGCCAGTAGTATCTCTCACAGGGGATCTACTGGAAACACCATATATTTT	CASSISHRGSTGNTIYF
TRBJ1-3	14	NA	NA	TRBV19	TGTGCCAGCGGGAAAAGGGACTCTGGAAACACCATATATTTT	CASGKRDSGNTIYF
TRBJ1-2	13	NA	NA	TRBV19	TGTGCCAGTAGTATCGGGACAATCAGCGGCTACACCTTC	CASSIGTISGYTF
TRBJ1-1	16	NA	NA	TRBV10-3	TGTGCCATCAGTGAGTACAAGGATTTGGGATCAAATGAAGCTTTCTTT	CAISEYKDLGSNEAFF
TRBJ2-7	17	NA	NA	TRBV7-9	TGTGCCAGCAGCTTAGTTAGTGGCGGGCAGGAGGCCTACGAGCAGTACTTC	CASSLVSGGQEAYEQYF